This T cell receptor (beta chain) was captured by sequencing in a study of T-cell reconstitution after alpha-beta-depleted transplantation in children. This clonotype was recorded a few times. What it binds is not known. CDR1 is KGHSH and CDR2 is LQKENI in the germline V gene. The CDR3 loop spans 18 amino acids. Trimming pared 6 bases from V and 1 base from J, leaving 19 bases between. Findings of the study overall: T-cell numbers and diversity, one year after transplant, stemmed largely from T cells that were newly produced. It was surviving recipient T cells and thymic progenitors that gave some patients high TCRbeta diversity at day 60. Several hundred rapidly expanded clones from non-depleted graft cells reportedly supplied alpha-beta T cells about two months post-transplant.

The authors prepared the TCRbeta library with unique molecular identifiers. MiXCR, run by TCRdb on the PCR reads, gives a single entry per CDR3 protein. In the table there are about 470,000 distinct CDR3 sequences, 43% of which are singletons. The sequence was collected from a girl aged 2 to 10 with aplastic anemia, due to receive a stem cell transplant. The input for sequencing was PBMCs, taken before TCRalphabeta/CD19-depleted stem cell transplant. This sequence joins TRBV18 and TRBJ2-6, with D possibly being TRBD1 (5 bases). CDR3 nucleotides: TGTGCCAGCTCTAAACCAGGGCTCATCTCATCTGGGGCCAACGTCCTGACTTTC. This translates into CASSKPGLISSGANVLTF.